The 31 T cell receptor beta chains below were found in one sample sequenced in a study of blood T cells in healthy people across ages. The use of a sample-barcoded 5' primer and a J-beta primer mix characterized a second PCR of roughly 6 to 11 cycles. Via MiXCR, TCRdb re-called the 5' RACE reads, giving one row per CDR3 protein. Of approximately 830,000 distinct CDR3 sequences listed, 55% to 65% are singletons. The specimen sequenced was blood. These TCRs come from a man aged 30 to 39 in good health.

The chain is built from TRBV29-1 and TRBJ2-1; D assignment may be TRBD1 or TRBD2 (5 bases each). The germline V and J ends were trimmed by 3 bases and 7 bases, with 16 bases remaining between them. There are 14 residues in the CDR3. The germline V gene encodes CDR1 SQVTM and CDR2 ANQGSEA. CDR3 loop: CSVDAIGAGNEQFF. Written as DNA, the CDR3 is TGCAGCGTTGATGCGATCGGGGCAGGGAATGAGCAGTTCTTC.

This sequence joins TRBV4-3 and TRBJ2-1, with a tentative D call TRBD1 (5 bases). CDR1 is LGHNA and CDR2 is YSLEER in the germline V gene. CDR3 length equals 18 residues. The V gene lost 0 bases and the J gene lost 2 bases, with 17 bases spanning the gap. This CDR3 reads CASSQDVTAPGPYNEQFF. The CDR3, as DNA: TGCGCCAGCAGCCAAGATGTAACAGCCCCAGGGCCCTACAATGAGCAGTTCTTC.

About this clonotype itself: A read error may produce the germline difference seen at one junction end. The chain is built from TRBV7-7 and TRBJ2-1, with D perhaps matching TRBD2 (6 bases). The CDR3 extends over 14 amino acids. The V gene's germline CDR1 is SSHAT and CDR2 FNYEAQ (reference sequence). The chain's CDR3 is CASSEGNWEDEQFF. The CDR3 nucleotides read TGTGCTAGCAGCGAGGGGAATTGGGAGGATGAGCAGTTCTTC.

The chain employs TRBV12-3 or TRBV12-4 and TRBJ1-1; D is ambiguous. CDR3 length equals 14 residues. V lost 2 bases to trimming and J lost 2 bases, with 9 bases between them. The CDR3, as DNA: TGTGCCAGCAGTTTACGGCCAGGCAACACTGAAGCTTTCTTT. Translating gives CASSLRPGNTEAFF.

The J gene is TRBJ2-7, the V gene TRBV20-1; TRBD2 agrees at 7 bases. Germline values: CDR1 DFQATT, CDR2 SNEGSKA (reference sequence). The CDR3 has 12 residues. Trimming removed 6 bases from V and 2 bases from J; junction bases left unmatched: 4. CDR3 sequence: CSAHGTTYEQYF. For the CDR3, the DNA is TGCAGTGCCCACGGGACTACCTACGAGCAGTACTTC.

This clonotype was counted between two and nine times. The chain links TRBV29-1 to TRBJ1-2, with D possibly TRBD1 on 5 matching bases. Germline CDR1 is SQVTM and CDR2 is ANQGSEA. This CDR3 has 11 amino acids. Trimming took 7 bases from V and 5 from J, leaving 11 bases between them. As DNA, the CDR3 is TGCAGCGCCAAGGACATATATGGCTACACCTTC. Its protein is CSAKDIYGYTF.

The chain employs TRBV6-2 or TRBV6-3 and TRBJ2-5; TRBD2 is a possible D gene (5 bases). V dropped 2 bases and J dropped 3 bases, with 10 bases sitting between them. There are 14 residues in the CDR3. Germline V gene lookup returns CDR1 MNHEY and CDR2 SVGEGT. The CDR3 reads CASSYVTREETQYF. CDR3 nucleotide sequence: TGTGCCAGCAGTTACGTTACGAGGGAAGAGACCCAGTACTTC.

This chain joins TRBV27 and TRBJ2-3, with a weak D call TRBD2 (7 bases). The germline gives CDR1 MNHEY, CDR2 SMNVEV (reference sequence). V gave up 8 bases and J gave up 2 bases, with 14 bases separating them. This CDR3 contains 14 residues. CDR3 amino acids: CASARGGNTDTQYF. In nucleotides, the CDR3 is TGTGCCAGCGCTAGGGGGGGCAACACAGATACGCAGTATTTT.

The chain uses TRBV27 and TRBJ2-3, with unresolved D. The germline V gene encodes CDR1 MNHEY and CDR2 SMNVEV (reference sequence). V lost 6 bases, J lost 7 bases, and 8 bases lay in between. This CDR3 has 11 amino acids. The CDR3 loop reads CASSYAYTQYF. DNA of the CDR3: TGTGCCAGCAGCTACGCGTATACGCAGTATTTT.

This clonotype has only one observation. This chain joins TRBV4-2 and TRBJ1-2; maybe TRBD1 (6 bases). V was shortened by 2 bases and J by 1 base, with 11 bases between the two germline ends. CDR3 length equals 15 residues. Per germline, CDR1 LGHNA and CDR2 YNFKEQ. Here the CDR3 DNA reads TGTGCCAGCAGCCAATCCGACAGGAGTAACTATGGCTACACCTTC. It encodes CASSQSDRSNYGYTF.

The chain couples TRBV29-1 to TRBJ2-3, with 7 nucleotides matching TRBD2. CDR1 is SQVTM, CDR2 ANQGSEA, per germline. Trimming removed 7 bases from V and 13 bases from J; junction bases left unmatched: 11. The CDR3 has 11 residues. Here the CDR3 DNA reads TGCAGCGCCGAGGGCCGGGGGGTTAAGTATTTT. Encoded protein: CSAEGRGVKYF.

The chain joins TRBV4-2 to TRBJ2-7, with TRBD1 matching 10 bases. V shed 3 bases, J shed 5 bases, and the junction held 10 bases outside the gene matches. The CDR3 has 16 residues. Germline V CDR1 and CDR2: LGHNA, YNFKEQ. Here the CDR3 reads CASSQDLGQGKNEQYF. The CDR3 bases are TGTGCCAGCAGCCAGGATTTGGGACAGGGGAAGAACGAGCAGTACTTC.

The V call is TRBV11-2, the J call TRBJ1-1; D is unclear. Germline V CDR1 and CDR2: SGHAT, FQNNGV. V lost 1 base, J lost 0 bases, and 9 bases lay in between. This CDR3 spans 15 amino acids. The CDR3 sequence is CASSLVLGMNTEAFF. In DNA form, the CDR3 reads TGTGCCAGCAGCTTAGTTTTAGGGATGAACACTGAAGCTTTCTTT.

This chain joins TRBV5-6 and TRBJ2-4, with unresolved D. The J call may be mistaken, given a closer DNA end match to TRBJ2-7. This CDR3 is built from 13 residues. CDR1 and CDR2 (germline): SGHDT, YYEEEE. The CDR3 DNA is TGTGCCAGCAGCTTCAGGTTCTCCTACGAGCAGTACTTC. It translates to CASSFRFSYEQYF.

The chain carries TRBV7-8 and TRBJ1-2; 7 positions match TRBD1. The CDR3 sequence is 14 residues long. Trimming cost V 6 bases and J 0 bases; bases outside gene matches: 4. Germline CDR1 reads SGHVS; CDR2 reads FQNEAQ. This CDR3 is CASSQGGPNYGYTF. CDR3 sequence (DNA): TGTGCCAGCAGTCAGGGGGGGCCTAACTATGGCTACACCTTC.

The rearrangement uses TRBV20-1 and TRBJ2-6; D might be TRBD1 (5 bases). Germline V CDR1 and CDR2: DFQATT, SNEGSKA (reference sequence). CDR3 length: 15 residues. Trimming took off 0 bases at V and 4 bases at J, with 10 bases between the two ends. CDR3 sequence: CSAREQGVGANVLTF. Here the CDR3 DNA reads TGCAGTGCTAGAGAGCAAGGGGTAGGGGCCAACGTCCTGACTTTC.

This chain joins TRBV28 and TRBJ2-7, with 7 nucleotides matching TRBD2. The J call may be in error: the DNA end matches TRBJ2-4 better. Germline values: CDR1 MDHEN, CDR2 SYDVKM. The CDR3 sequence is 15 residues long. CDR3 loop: CASSFHRGGGNIQYF. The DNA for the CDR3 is TGTGCCAGCAGTTTCCACCGCGGGGGTGGAAACATTCAGTACTTC.

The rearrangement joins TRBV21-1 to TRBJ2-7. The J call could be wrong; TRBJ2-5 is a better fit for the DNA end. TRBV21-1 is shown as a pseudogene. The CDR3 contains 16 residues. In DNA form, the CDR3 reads TGTGCCAGCAGTACCGGTTGGCTATTTAAAACGGAGACCCAGTACTTC. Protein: CASSTGWLFKTETQYF.

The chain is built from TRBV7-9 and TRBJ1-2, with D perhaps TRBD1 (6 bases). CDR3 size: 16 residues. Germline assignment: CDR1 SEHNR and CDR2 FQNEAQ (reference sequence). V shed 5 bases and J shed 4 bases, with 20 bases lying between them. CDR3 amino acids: CASSPAFHGTPYGYTF. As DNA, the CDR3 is TGTGCCAGCAGCCCTGCGTTCCACGGGACACCCTATGGCTACACCTTC.

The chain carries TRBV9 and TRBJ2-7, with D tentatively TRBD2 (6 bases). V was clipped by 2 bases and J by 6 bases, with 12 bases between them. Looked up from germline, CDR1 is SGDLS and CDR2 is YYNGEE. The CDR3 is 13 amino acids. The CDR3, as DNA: TGTGCCAGCAGCGTGGGGGGTTCGGGCGAGCAGTACTTC. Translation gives CASSVGGSGEQYF.

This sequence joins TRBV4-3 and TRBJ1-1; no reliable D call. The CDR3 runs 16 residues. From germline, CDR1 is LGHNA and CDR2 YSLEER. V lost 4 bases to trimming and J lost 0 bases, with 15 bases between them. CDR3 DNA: TGCGCCAGCAGCCCGAGGTCGGATACGTTGAACACTGAAGCTTTCTTT. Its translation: CASSPRSDTLNTEAFF.

DNA of the CDR3: TGCGCCAGCAGCTTGGGAGACGGGGGGGCAGAGACCCAGTACTTC. Residues: CASSLGDGGAETQYF. The genes are TRBV5-1 and TRBJ2-5; 8 bases agree with TRBD2. The CDR3 has 15 residues. Germline CDR1 reads SGHRS; CDR2 reads YFSETQ. The V gene end was trimmed by 0 bases and the J gene end by 4 bases; junction bases not matched to a gene: 5.

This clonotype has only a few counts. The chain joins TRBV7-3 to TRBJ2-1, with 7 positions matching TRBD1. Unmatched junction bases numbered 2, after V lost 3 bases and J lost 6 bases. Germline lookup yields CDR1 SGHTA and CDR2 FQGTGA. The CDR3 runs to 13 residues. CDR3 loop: CASSLTGPNEQFF. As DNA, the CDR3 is TGTGCCAGCAGCTTGACAGGGCCCAATGAGCAGTTCTTC. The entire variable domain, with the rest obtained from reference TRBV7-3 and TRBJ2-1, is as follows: GAGVSQTPSNKVTEKGKYVELRCDPISGHTALYWYRQSLGQGPEFLIYFQGTGAADDSGLPNDRFFAVRPEGSVSTLKIQRTERGDSAVYLCASSLTGPNEQFFGPGTRLTVL.

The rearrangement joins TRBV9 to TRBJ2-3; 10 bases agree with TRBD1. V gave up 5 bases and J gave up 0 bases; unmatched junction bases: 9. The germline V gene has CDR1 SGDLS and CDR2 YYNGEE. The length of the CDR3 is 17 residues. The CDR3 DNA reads TGTGCCAGCAGTGCGGACAGGGGGGGTTTGAGCACAGATACGCAGTATTTT. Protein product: CASSADRGGLSTDTQYF.

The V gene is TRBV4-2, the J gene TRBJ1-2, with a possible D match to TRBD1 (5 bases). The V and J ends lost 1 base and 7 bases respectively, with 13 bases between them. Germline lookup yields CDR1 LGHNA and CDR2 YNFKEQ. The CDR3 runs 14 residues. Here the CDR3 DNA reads TGTGCCAGCAGCCAAGGGGACGGCTATTGTGGCTACACCTTC. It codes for CASSQGDGYCGYTF.

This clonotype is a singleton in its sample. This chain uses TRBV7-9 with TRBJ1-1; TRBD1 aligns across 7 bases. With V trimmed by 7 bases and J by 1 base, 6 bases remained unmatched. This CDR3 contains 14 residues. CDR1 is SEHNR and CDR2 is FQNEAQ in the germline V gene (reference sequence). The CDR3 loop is CASTRTGANTEAFF. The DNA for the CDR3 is TGTGCCAGCACGAGGACAGGAGCGAACACTGAAGCTTTCTTT.

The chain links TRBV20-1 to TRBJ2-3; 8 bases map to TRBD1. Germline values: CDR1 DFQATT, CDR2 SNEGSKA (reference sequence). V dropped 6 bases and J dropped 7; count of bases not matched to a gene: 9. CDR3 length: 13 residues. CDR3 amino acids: CSAGAGGGNTQYF. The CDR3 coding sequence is TGCAGTGCAGGGGCAGGGGGCGGAAATACGCAGTATTTT.

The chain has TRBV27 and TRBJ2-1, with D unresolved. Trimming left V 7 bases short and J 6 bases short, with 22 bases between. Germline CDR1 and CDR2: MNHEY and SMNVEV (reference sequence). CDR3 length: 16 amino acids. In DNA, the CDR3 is TGTGCCAGCACCACCCCCGTGGGTTCCAGAACCAATGAGCAGTTCTTC. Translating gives CASTTPVGSRTNEQFF.

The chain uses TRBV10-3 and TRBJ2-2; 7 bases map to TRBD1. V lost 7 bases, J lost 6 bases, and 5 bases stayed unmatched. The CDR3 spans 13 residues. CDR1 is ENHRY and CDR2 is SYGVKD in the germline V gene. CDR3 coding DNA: TGTGCCATCAAAGAGGGGGCGTCCGGGGAGCTGTTTTTT. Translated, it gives CAIKEGASGELFF.

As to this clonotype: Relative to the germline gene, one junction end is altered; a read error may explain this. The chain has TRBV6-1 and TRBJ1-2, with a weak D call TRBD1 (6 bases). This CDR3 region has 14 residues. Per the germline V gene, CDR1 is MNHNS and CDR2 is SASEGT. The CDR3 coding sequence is TGTACCAGCAGGAGGACAGCTCCTAACTATGGCTACACCTTC. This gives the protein CTSRRTAPNYGYTF.

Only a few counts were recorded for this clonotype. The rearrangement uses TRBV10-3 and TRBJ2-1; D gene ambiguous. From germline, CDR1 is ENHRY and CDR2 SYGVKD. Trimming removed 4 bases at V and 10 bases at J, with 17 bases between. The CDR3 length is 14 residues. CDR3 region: CAISGQAPQLEQFF. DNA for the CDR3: TGTGCCATCAGTGGGCAGGCCCCACAATTAGAGCAGTTCTTC.